This passage covers 7 T cell receptor beta chains from one sample sequenced in a study of blood T cells in healthy people across ages. Together with a sample-barcoded 5' primer, a J-beta primer mix was included in a second PCR lasting about 6 to 12 cycles. TCRdb processed the 5' RACE reads anew with MiXCR; each CDR3 protein has one entry. The profile shows about 1.6 million distinct CDR3 sequences, about 31% of them singletons. Sequenced material: blood. These receptors came from a woman between 25 and 40 years old in good health.

The chain carries TRBV7-2 and TRBJ1-5; D is unclear. The CDR3 runs to 15 residues. Trimming pared 1 base from V and 0 bases from J, leaving 7 bases between. CDR1 SGHTA and CDR2 FQGNSA come from the germline V gene. The CDR3 sequence is CASSLDVNSNQPQHF. The CDR3 DNA reads as TGTGCCAGCAGCTTAGATGTAAATAGCAATCAGCCCCAGCATTTT.

The gene calls are TRBV10-3 and TRBJ2-2; D unresolved. The germline gives CDR1 ENHRY, CDR2 SYGVKD. V was shortened by 3 bases and J by 3 bases, with 5 bases between the two germline ends. This CDR3 is built from 13 residues. The chain's CDR3 is CAISELDTGELFF. In DNA form, the CDR3 reads TGTGCCATCAGTGAACTTGACACCGGGGAGCTGTTTTTT.

The CDR3 protein is CASSLGSGANQETQYF. As DNA, the CDR3 is TGCGCCAGCAGCTTGGGTAGCGGGGCCAACCAAGAGACCCAGTACTTC. The chain couples TRBV5-1 to TRBJ2-5, with 8 bases identical to TRBD2. The CDR3 consists of 16 residues. Germline CDR1 SGHRS, CDR2 YFSETQ. V lost 0 bases and J lost 0; bases outside the gene matches: 4.

V and J are TRBV27 and TRBJ1-1; tentative D call: TRBD1 (6 bases). This CDR3 contains 15 residues. The germline V gene has CDR1 MNHEY and CDR2 SMNVEV (reference sequence). Trimming removed 2 bases from V and 2 bases from J, with 12 bases in between. The DNA for the CDR3 is TGTGCCAGCAGTTTACGGGGGGCCCCAAACACTGAAGCTTTCTTT. This codes for CASSLRGAPNTEAFF.

The sample holds many counts of this clonotype. V gene TRBV10-3 combines with J gene TRBJ1-1; D unresolved. The CDR3 covers 14 residues. Deletions cut 10 bases from V and 1 base from J, with 16 bases between. CDR1 is ENHRY, CDR2 SYGVKD, per germline. The CDR3 DNA is TGTGCCACCGTTACGGGGAGAAGGAACACTGAAGCTTTCTTT. This gives the protein CATVTGRRNTEAFF.

The J gene is TRBJ1-2, the V gene TRBV20-1; D is unclear. Germline V gene sequence: CDR1 DFQATT, CDR2 SNEGSKA (reference sequence). CDR3 length: 13 residues. V dropped 5 bases and J dropped 3 bases, with 13 bases sitting between them. CDR3 DNA sequence: TGCAGTGCTTCCATTAGGGTGGACTATGGCTACACCTTC. It specifies CSASIRVDYGYTF.

This chain connects TRBV20-1 to TRBJ2-4; the D gene could be TRBD1 or TRBD2 (5 bases each). The germline V and J ends were trimmed by 2 bases and 0 bases, with 11 bases remaining between them. This CDR3 comprises 15 residues. Germline CDR1 DFQATT, CDR2 SNEGSKA (reference sequence). For the CDR3, the DNA is TGCAGTGCTAGACGGGACGGCCTAGCCAAAAACATTCAGTACTTC. Residues: CSARRDGLAKNIQYF.